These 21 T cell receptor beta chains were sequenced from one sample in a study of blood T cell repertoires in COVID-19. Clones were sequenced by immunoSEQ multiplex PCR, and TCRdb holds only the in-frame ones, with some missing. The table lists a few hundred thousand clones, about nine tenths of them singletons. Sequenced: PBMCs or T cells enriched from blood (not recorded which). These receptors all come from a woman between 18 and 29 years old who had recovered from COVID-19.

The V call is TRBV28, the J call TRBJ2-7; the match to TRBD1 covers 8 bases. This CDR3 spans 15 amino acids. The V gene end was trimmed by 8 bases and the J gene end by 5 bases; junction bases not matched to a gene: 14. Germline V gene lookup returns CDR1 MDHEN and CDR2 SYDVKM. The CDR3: CASARGGTGFNEQYF. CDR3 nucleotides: TGTGCCAGCGCCCGTGGCGGGACAGGTTTCAACGAGCAGTACTTC.

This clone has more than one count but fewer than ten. CDR3 loop: CASSLVGGGETQYF. The CDR3 coding sequence is TGTGCCAGCAGCTTAGTCGGGGGGGGAGAGACCCAGTACTTC. The gene calls are TRBV11-1 and TRBJ2-5; 8 nucleotides agree with TRBD2. The CDR3 runs to 14 residues. Germline loops: CDR1 SGHAT, CDR2 FQDESV (reference sequence). Unmatched junction bases numbered 2, after V lost 1 base and J lost 4 bases.

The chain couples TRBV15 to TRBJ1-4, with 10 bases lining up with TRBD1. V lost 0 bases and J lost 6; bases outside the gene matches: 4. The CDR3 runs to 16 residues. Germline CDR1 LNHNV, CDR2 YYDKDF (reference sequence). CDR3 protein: CATSRDFGTGDEKLFF. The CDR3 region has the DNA TGTGCCACCAGCAGAGATTTCGGGACAGGGGATGAAAAACTGTTTTTT. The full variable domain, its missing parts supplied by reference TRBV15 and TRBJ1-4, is DAMVIQNPRYQVTQFGKPVTLSCSQTLNHNVMYWYQQKSSQAPKLLFHYYDKDFNNEADTPDNFQSRRPNTSFCFLDIRSPGLGDTAMYLCATSRDFGTGDEKLFFGSGTQLSVL.

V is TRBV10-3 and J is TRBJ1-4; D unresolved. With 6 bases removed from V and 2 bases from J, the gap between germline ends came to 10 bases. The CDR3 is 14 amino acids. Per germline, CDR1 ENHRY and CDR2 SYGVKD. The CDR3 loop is CAISETPTNEKLFF. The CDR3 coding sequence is TGTGCCATCAGCGAAACACCTACTAATGAAAAACTGTTTTTT.

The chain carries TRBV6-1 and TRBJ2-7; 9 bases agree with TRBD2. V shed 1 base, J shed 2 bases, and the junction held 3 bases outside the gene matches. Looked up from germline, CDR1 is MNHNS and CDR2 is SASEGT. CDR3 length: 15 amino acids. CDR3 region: CASSEGPSGAYEQYF. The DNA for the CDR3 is TGTGCCAGCAGTGAAGGGCCTAGCGGGGCCTACGAGCAGTACTTC.

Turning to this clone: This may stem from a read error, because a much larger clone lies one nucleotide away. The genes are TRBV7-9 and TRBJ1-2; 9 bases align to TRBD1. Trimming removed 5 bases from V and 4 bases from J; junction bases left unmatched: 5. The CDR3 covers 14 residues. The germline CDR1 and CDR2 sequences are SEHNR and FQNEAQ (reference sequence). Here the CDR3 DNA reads TGTGCCAGCAGCCTAGGGACAGGGCTCTATGGCTACACCTTC. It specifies CASSLGTGLYGYTF. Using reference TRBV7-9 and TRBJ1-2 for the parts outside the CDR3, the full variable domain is DTGVSQNPRHKITKRGQNVTFRCDPISEHNRLYWYRQTLGQGPEFLTYFQNEAQLEKSRLLSDRFSAERPKGSFSTLEIQRTEQGDSAMYLCASSLGTGLYGYTFGSGTRLTVV.

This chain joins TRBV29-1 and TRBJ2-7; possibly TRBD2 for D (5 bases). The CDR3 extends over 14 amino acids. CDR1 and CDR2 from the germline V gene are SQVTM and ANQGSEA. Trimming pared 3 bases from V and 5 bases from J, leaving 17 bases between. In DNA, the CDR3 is TGCAGCGTTGAGCTGGCGGGTCCGCTCCACGAGCAGTACTTC. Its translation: CSVELAGPLHEQYF.

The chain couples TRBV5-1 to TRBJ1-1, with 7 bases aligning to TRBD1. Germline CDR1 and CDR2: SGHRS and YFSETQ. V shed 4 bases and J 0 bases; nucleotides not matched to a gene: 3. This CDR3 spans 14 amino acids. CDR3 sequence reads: CASSRDSMNTEAFF. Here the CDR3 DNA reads TGCGCCAGCAGCCGGGACAGCATGAACACTGAAGCTTTCTTT.

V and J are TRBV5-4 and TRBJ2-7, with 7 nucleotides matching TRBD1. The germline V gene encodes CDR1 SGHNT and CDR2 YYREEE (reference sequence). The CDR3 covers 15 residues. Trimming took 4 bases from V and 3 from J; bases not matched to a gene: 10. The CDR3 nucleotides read TGTGCCAGCAGCCCGTCCGGGACAGCGAGCTACGAGCAGTACTTC. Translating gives CASSPSGTASYEQYF.

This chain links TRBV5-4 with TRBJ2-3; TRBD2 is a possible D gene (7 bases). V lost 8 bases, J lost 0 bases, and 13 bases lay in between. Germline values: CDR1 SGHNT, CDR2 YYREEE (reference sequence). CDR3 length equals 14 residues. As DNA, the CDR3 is TGTGCCAGTCGGGCGGGGGCGAGCACAGATACGCAGTATTTT. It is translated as CASRAGASTDTQYF.

The CDR3, as DNA: TGTGCCAGCAGTTCCCCAAGTCAGGGGTTCTATGGCTACACCTTC. The encoded protein is CASSSPSQGFYGYTF. V gene TRBV27 combines with J gene TRBJ1-2; D is possibly TRBD1 (6 bases). From germline, CDR1 is MNHEY and CDR2 SMNVEV (reference sequence). V gave up 4 bases and J gave up 4 bases, with 16 bases separating them. This CDR3 has 15 residues.

In DNA, the CDR3 is TGTGCCAGCAGCTTGGCTCGGGGACTAGCGGGATCCTACGAGCAGTACTTC. Translating gives CASSLARGLAGSYEQYF. The chain carries TRBV5-5 and TRBJ2-7, with 13 bases aligning to TRBD2. After removal of 0 bases from V and 1 base from J, the junction contained 4 bases not matched to a gene. This CDR3 has 17 amino acids. The germline CDR1 and CDR2 sequences are SGHKS and YYEKEE (reference sequence).

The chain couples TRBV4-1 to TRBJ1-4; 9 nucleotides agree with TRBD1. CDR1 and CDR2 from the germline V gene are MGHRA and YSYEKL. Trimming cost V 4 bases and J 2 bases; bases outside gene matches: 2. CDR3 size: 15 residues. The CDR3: CASSLGTGTNEKLFF. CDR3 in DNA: TGCGCCAGCAGCCTTGGGACAGGGACTAATGAAAAACTGTTTTTT.

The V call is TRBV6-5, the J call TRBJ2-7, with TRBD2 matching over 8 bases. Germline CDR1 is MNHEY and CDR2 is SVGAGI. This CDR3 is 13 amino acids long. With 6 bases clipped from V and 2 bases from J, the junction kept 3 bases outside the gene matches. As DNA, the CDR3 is TGTGCCAGCAGCCGCGGGGGGCCCTACGAGCAGTACTTC. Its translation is CASSRGGPYEQYF.

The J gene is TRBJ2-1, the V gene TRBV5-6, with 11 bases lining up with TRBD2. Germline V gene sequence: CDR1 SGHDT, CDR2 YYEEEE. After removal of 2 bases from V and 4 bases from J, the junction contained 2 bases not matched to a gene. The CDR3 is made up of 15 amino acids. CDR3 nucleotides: TGTGCCAGCAGCTTTGGGACTAGCGGTTACAATGAGCAGTTCTTC. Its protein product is CASSFGTSGYNEQFF.

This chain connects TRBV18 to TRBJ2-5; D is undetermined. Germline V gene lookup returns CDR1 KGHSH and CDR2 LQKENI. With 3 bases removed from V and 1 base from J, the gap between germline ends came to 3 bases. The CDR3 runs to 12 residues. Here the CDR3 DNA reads TGTGCCAGCTCACCCCGCCAAGAGACCCAGTACTTC. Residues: CASSPRQETQYF.

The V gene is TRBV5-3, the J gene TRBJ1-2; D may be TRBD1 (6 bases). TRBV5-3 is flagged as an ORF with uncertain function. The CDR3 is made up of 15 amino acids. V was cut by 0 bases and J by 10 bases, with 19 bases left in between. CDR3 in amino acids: CARSLVGQFLSVYTF. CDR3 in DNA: TGTGCCAGAAGCTTGGTGGGACAATTTTTGTCGGTCTACACCTTC.

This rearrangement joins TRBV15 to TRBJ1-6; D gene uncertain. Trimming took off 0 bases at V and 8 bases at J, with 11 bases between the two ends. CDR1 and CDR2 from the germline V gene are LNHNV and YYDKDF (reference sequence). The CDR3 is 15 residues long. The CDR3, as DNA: TGTGCCACCAGCAGAGATCTCGGGATACATTCACCCCTCCACTTT. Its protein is CATSRDLGIHSPLHF.

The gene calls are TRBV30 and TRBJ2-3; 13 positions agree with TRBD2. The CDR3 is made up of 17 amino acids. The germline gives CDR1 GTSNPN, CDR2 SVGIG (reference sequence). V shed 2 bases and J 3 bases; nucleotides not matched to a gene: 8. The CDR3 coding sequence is TGTGCCTGGAGTCGGACACGGACTAGCGGGAGAACAGATACGCAGTATTTT. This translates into CAWSRTRTSGRTDTQYF.

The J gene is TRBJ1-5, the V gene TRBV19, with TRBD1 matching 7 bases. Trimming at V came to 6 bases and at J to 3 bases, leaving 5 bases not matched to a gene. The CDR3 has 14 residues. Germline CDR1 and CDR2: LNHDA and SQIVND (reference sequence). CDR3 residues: CASREGTANQPQHF. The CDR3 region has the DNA TGTGCCAGTAGGGAGGGGACAGCCAATCAGCCCCAGCATTTT.

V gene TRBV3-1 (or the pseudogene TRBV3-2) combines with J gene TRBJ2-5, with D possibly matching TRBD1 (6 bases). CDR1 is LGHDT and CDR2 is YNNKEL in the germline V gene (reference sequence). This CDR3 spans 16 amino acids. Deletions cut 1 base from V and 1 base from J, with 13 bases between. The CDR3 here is CASSQAGAGFQETQYF. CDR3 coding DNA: TGTGCCAGCAGCCAAGCAGGGGCCGGGTTCCAAGAGACCCAGTACTTC.